This TCR beta chain was sequenced during a study of T cell responses to AZD1222 COVID-19 vaccine. General observations from the study: The reported proportion of spike-specific TCRs targeting unmutated variant regions was nearly half. Clonal diversity was possibly underestimated, and white British individuals and females predominated among donors. Spike-specific TCR breadth rose after two AZD1222 doses, and depth rose as well. Spike-wide vaccine-associated CD4 TCRs dominated at 160-218 and 743-854.

Notes on this clone: The antigen remains undetermined.

Data came from immunoSEQ multiplex PCR; TCRdb stores just in-frame clones and leaves some out. The sample has approximately 180,000 clones, 85% to 95% seen once. V lost 4 bases, J lost 3 bases, and 9 bases lay in between. The CDR3 is 13 amino acids. The input for sequencing was peripheral blood, taken on day 0 of AZD1222 vaccination. The clonotype was recovered from an adult in good health. The chain recombines TRBV12-3 or TRBV12-4 with TRBJ1-1; TRBD1 is a possible D gene (6 bases). CDR3 in amino acids: CASSSNRDTEAFF. The CDR3 nucleotides are TGTGCCAGCAGTTCAAACAGGGACACTGAAGCTTTCTTT.